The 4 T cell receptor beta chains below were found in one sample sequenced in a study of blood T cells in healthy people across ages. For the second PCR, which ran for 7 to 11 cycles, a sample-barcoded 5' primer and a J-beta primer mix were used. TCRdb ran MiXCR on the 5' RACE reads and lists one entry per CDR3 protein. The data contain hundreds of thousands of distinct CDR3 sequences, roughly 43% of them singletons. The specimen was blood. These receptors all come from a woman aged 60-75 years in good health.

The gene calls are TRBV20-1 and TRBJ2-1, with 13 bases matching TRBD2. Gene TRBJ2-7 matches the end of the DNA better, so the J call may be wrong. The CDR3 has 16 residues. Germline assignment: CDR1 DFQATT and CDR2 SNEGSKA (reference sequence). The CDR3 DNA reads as TGCAGTGCTAGATCCCCGACTAGCGGGAGGCCGCACGAGCAGTACTTC. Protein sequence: CSARSPTSGRPHEQYF.

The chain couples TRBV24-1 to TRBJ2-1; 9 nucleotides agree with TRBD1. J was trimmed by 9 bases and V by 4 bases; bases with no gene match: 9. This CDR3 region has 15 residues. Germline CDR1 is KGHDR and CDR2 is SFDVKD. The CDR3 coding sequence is TGTGCCACCAGTGACCCCGGACAGGGGCGGAGTGAGCAGTTCTTC. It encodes CATSDPGQGRSEQFF.

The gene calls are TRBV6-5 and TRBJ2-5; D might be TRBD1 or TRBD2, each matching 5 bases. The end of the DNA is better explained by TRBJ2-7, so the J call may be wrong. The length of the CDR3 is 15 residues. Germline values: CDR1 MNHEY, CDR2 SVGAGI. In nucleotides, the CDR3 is TGTGCCAGCAGTTACTCCGGGACCCACTCCTACGAGCAGTACTTC. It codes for CASSYSGTHSYEQYF.

The CDR3 loop is CASRRSGLAGTGELFF. In nucleotides, the CDR3 is TGCGCCAGCCGCAGGTCGGGGCTAGCGGGGACCGGGGAGCTGTTTTTT. The rearrangement joins TRBV5-1 to TRBJ2-2; 9 positions agree with TRBD2. V was clipped by 7 bases and J by 5 bases; unmatched bases: 12. Germline V lookup: CDR1 SGHRS, CDR2 YFSETQ. The CDR3 is made up of 16 amino acids.